This is a list of T cell receptor beta chains from one sample in a study of early T cells in non-severe SARS-CoV-2 infection. TCRdb redid the calling of the 5' RACE reads with MiXCR, one entry per CDR3 protein. The sample has 50,000 or so distinct CDR3 sequences; roughly an eighth are singletons. Source material: whole blood. The origin of the receptors is an adult who was a healthcare worker with PCR-confirmed SARS-CoV-2 infection or an uninfected control (not recorded which). CDR3s include the opening cysteine and the closing phenylalanine or tryptophan. A D gene is named only where the DNA matches it firmly. Not all rows give a size; the values are once, few, many and, for expanded clones, a class.

j_call v_call clone_size d_call cdr3_nt cdr3_aa
TRBJ2-5 TRBV19 . . TGTGCCAGTAGCCCCCCAAGTTTCCAAGAGACCCAGTACTTC CASSPPSFQETQYF
TRBJ1-5 TRBV18 few . TGTGCCAGCTCACCACCCGGGGGTAGCAATCAGCCCCAGCATTTT CASSPPGGSNQPQHF
TRBJ2-7 TRBV5-1 . . TGCGCCAGCAGCTTGGACGGGACCCTCTCCTACGAGCAGTACTTC CASSLDGTLSYEQYF
TRBJ1-2 TRBV7-9 . . TGTGCCAGCAGCTCCGTCCCCCCCAGCGGCTACACCTTC CASSSVPPSGYTF
TRBJ1-5 TRBV3-1 . . TGTGCCAGCAGCCTGGGAGACATTCAGCCCCAGCATTTT CASSLGDIQPQHF
TRBJ1-4 TRBV20-1 few . TGCAGTGCTAGTAAGCCCGTACAGAGTTCTAATGAAAAACTGTTTTTT CSASKPVQSSNEKLFF
TRBJ2-2 TRBV6-2/TRBV6-3 many TRBD2 TGTGCCAGCAGAGTTAGCGGGATCGCCGGGGAGCTGTTTTTT CASRVSGIAGELFF
TRBJ2-2 TRBV3-1 . TRBD2 TGTGCCAGCAGTGTGACTAGCGGGGTAATTCGCACCGGGGAGCTGTTTTTT CASSVTSGVIRTGELFF
TRBJ2-2 TRBV7-9 . TRBD2 TGTGCCAGCAGCTTCGGACTAGCGGGACAGAACCGGGAGCTGTTTTTT CASSFGLAGQNRELFF
TRBJ1-3 TRBV29-1 once . TGCAGCGGGTCACCTAGCTCTGGAAACACCATATATTTT CSGSPSSGNTIYF
TRBJ2-5 TRBV29-1 . TRBD1 TGCAGCGTTGAAAAGGGGACAGGGGGCATGGAGACCCAGTACTTC CSVEKGTGGMETQYF
TRBJ1-6 TRBV5-1 . TRBD1 TGCGCCAGCAGCTTGGGACAGGGGAATTCACCCCTCCACTTT CASSLGQGNSPLHF
TRBJ1-5 TRBV6-5 . . TGTGCCAGCAGTTATCGAGGAGATAGCAATCAGCCCCAGCATTTT CASSYRGDSNQPQHF
TRBJ2-3 TRBV7-2 many . TGTGCCAGCAGCTCGAGAGGGCCAGATACGCAGTATTTT CASSSRGPDTQYF
TRBJ2-1 TRBV28 medium-sized TRBD2 TGTGCCACCTCCTTGGGACTAGCGGGAGAAAATGAGCAGTTCTTC CATSLGLAGENEQFF
TRBJ1-2 TRBV20-1 once TRBD1 TGCAGTGCTCTCTTGAGGGGACAGAAAAACTATGGCTACACCTTC CSALLRGQKNYGYTF
TRBJ1-1 TRBV12-3/TRBV12-4 . . TGTGCCAGCAGCCCTGTTGGGACTGAAGCTTTCTTT CASSPVGTEAFF
TRBJ2-7 TRBV7-3 many TRBD2 TGTGCCAGCAGCTTACAGGGAGGGGAGCAGTACTTC CASSLQGGEQYF
TRBJ2-7 TRBV3-1 few . TGTGCCAGCAGCCAAGTTCGGGGGAACATCAACGAGCAGTACTTC CASSQVRGNINEQYF
TRBJ1-2 TRBV2 . . TGTGCCAGCAGTGGCCAGGCTCGGAACTATGGCTACACCTTC CASSGQARNYGYTF